This entry is about one T cell receptor (beta chain). This may arise from a read error, as a much more abundant clone is one base away. RNA was extracted from bulk tissue without any cell sorting. The record originates from a study of tumor and adjacent non-tumor tissue in lung cancer. Across the study: There were 11 to 13 adenocarcinoma, a couple of squamous cell carcinoma and 1 small cell lung cancer cases.

The CDR3 runs to 15 residues. The germline V gene encodes CDR1 LGHNA and CDR2 YNFKEQ. Three rounds of nested PCR, following a modified ARM-PCR protocol, produced the TCRbeta library. MiXCR was run by TCRdb on the multiplex PCR reads, yielding one entry per CDR3 protein. Here the sample spans approximately 110,000 distinct CDR3 sequences, about 75% being singletons. The sequence was obtained from a woman aged 55-75 years with non-small cell lung cancer. This chain joins TRBV4-2 and TRBJ1-3, with TRBD1 matching 7 bases. Sequencing was carried out using lung tumor tissue. In DNA, the CDR3 is TGTGCCAACAGCCAAGACGCCGGGACAGCAAACCGAATATATTTT. It yields the protein CANSQDAGTANRIYF.